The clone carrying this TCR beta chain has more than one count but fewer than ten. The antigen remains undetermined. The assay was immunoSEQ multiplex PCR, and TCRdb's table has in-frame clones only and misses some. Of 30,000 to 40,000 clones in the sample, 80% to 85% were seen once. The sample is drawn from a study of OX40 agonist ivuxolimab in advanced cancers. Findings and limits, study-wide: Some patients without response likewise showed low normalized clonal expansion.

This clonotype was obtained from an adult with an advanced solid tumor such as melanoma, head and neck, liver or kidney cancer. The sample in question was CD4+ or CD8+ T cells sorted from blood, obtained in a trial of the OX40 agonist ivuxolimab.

The CDR3 DNA follows: TGTGCCAGCTCCCTTAGTGGGGGGGGCTTCCCCTCTGGGGCCAACGTCCTGACTTTC. It codes for CASSLSGGGFPSGANVLTF. The chain is built from TRBV7-8 and TRBJ2-6; perhaps TRBD2 as D (7 bases). Germline lookup yields CDR1 SGHVS and CDR2 FQNEAQ. This CDR3 spans 19 amino acids. The V end lost 8 bases, the J end lost 0 bases, and 23 bases lay between the germline ends. Using reference TRBV7-8 and TRBJ2-6 for the parts outside the CDR3, the full variable domain is GAGVSQSPRYKVAKRGQDVALRCDPISGHVSLFWYQQALGQGPEFLTYFQNEAQLDKSGLPSDRFFAERPEGSVSTLKIQRTQQEDSAVYLCASSLSGGGFPSGANVLTFGAGSRLTVL.